Listed below are T cell receptor beta chains from one sample, sequenced in a study of somatic mutations in cytotoxic T cells in rheumatoid arthritis. Profiling relied on immunoSEQ multiplex PCR, and the TCRdb table lists in-frame clones only, not all of them. The sample has some 35,000 clones, about 80% seen once. Sequenced material: CD8+ T cells sorted from blood. These receptors originate from a middle-aged man in good health. The CDR3 runs from the conserved cysteine through the conserved F or W. A D gene is named only where the DNA matches it firmly. Only some rows state a clone size, as once, few, many or a class for expanded clones.

NA	16	TRBV6-5	TRBJ2-7	once	CASSYSRLNGVYEQYF	TGTGCCAGCAGTTACTCAAGGCTAAATGGGGTCTACGAGCAGTACTTC
NA	15	TRBV10-1	TRBJ2-7	NA	CASSEGDPGSYEQYF	TGCGCCAGCAGTGAAGGGGACCCAGGCTCCTACGAGCAGTACTTC
NA	12	TRBV7-9	TRBJ1-5	few	CASSSGLQPQHF	TGTGCCAGCAGCTCAGGGCTTCAGCCCCAGCATTTT
NA	14	TRBV27	TRBJ1-1	once	CASNPGYPLTEAFF	TGTGCCAGCAACCCCGGGTACCCCCTCACTGAAGCTTTCTTT
TRBD2	14	TRBV7-8	TRBJ2-7	NA	CASSFRDYSYEQYF	TGTGCCAGCAGCTTCCGGGACTATTCCTACGAGCAGTACTTC
NA	13	TRBV29-1	TRBJ2-1	NA	CSVEGQHEGKQFF	TGCAGCGTTGAAGGACAACACGAGGGAAAGCAGTTCTTC
NA	13	TRBV5-1	TRBJ2-5	NA	CASSAGQRETQYF	TGCGCCAGCAGCGCAGGACAGAGGGAGACCCAGTACTTC
TRBD1	15	TRBV7-2	TRBJ2-1	NA	CASSFSDRGFNEQFF	TGTGCCAGCAGCTTCTCCGACAGGGGCTTCAATGAGCAGTTCTTC
NA	14	TRBV7-9	TRBJ2-5	NA	CASSLASPQETQYF	TGTGCCAGCAGCTTAGCTTCACCACAAGAGACCCAGTACTTC
TRBD2	18	TRBV29-1	TRBJ2-1	NA	CSVEGGTSGERGHNEQFF	TGCAGCGTTGAAGGAGGGACTAGCGGGGAGAGGGGACACAATGAGCAGTTCTTC
NA	13	TRBV14	TRBJ2-7	NA	CASSQESLSEQYF	TGTGCCAGCAGCCAAGAGTCGTTATCCGAGCAGTACTTC
NA	14	TRBV7-9	TRBJ1-2	few	CASSLAGLAYGYTF	TGTGCCAGCAGCTTGGCCGGGTTGGCCTATGGCTACACCTTC
NA	16	TRBV11-2	TRBJ1-2	NA	CASSPTSGAADYGYTF	TGTGCCAGCAGCCCGACGTCCGGGGCAGCCGACTATGGCTACACCTTC
NA	14	TRBV27	TRBJ2-7	NA	CASSLGQGFNEQYF	TGTGCCAGCAGTTTAGGGCAGGGGTTTAACGAGCAGTACTTC
NA	13	TRBV7-6	TRBJ2-7	NA	CASSYGTLYEQYF	TGTGCCAGCAGCTACGGGACTCTCTACGAGCAGTACTTC
TRBD2	16	TRBV5-1	TRBJ2-1	NA	CASSLKGTSGIYEQFF	TGCGCCAGCAGCTTGAAGGGGACTAGCGGGATCTATGAGCAGTTCTTC
NA	14	TRBV27	TRBJ1-2	NA	CASSPLQGTYGYTF	TGTGCCAGCAGTCCACTACAGGGAACGTATGGCTACACCTTC
NA	13	TRBV6-1	TRBJ2-1	NA	CASSDLHGNEQFF	TGTGCCAGCAGTGACTTACACGGCAATGAGCAGTTCTTC
NA	15	TRBV21-1	TRBJ2-7	NA	CASSKGRQETYEQYF	TGTGCCAGCAGCAAAGGGAGACAGGAGACCTACGAGCAGTACTTC
NA	13	TRBV14	TRBJ2-7	NA	CASSQGTVLEQYF	TGTGCCAGCAGCCAAGGGACAGTCCTAGAGCAGTACTTC
NA	14	TRBV6-1	TRBJ2-7	NA	CASSEARGFYEQYF	TGTGCCAGCAGTGAAGCAAGAGGGTTCTACGAGCAGTACTTC
NA	13	TRBV19	TRBJ1-2	few	CASSITVNYGYTF	TGTGCCAGTAGTATAACGGTTAACTATGGCTACACCTTC
TRBD1	14	TRBV7-6	TRBJ2-1	NA	CASSTGQGIDEQFF	TGTGCCAGCAGCACGGGACAGGGGATCGATGAGCAGTTCTTC
NA	16	TRBV9	TRBJ2-2	NA	CASSVRGGANTGELFF	TGTGCCAGCAGCGTACGTGGGGGGGCTAACACCGGGGAGCTGTTTTTT
TRBD2	13	TRBV7-9	TRBJ2-7	NA	CASSPGRTYEQYF	TGTGCCAGCAGCCCCGGGAGGACCTACGAGCAGTACTTC
NA	13	TRBV7-8	TRBJ1-5	NA	CASRRTEDQPQHF	TGTGCCAGCAGACGGACAGAGGATCAGCCCCAGCATTTT
NA	13	TRBV29-1	TRBJ1-2	few	CSVGNPSNYGYTF	TGCAGCGTTGGGAACCCGAGTAACTATGGCTACACCTTC
NA	17	TRBV29-1	TRBJ2-5	NA	CSVEGGRVSTQQETQYF	TGCAGCGTTGAGGGGGGAAGGGTTAGTACACAACAAGAGACCCAGTACTTC
NA	13	TRBV4-3	TRBJ1-1	NA	CASSQDGSTEAFF	TGCGCCAGCAGCCAAGATGGGTCCACTGAAGCTTTCTTT
NA	16	TRBV19	TRBJ1-5	NA	CASTNKRGSGNQPQHF	TGTGCCAGTACCAACAAAAGGGGGTCGGGCAATCAGCCCCAGCATTTT
TRBD2	14	TRBV19	TRBJ2-7	NA	CASSISGRPYEQYF	TGTGCCAGTAGTATTAGCGGGAGGCCTTACGAGCAGTACTTC
NA	14	TRBV6-1	TRBJ2-7	NA	CASSEVGKGNEQYF	TGTGCCAGCAGTGAAGTCGGGAAAGGGAACGAGCAGTACTTC
NA	13	TRBV5-1	TRBJ2-7	once	CASSSGTGYEQYF	TGCGCCAGCAGCTCCGGGACGGGTTACGAGCAGTACTTC
TRBD2	14	TRBV29-1	TRBJ2-2	NA	CSVEASGDTGELFF	TGCAGCGTTGAGGCTAGCGGGGACACCGGGGAGCTGTTTTTT
TRBD1	16	TRBV5-6	TRBJ2-1	once	CASSESFGTVYNEQFF	TGTGCCAGCAGCGAATCGTTTGGGACAGTATACAATGAGCAGTTCTTC
TRBD2	14	TRBV30	TRBJ2-1	NA	CAWRRLAGVDEQFF	TGTGCCTGGAGAAGGTTAGCGGGAGTCGATGAGCAGTTCTTC
TRBD2	15	TRBV27	TRBJ2-1	NA	CASSSGLAGVYEQFF	TGTGCCAGCAGTTCGGGACTAGCGGGAGTGTATGAGCAGTTCTTC